There are a few counts of the clone carrying this T cell receptor (beta chain). Sequencing used immunoSEQ multiplex PCR; TCRdb keeps in-frame clones, though not all of them. The table includes 300,000 or so clones, around 87% detected once. Germline V CDR1 and CDR2: SGHTA, FQGTGA. J gave up 6 bases and V 5 bases, and 10 bases lay outside the gene matches. CDR3 length: 16 residues. This sample was included in a study of blood T cell repertoires in COVID-19. The material sequenced was peripheral blood. The receptor comes from a man between 65 and 85 years old with acute or convalescent COVID-19. The V gene is TRBV7-3, the J gene TRBJ2-2; TRBD1 aligns across 9 bases. CDR3 in amino acids: CASSRDGTGFPGELFF. Here the CDR3 DNA reads TGTGCCAGCAGCCGAGACGGGACAGGGTTCCCCGGGGAGCTGTTTTTT. Based on the CDR3 plus reference TRBV7-3 and TRBJ2-2, the full variable domain is GAGVSQTPSNKVTEKGKYVELRCDPISGHTALYWYRQSLGQGPEFLIYFQGTGAADDSGLPNDRFFAVRPEGSVSTLKIQRTERGDSAVYLCASSRDGTGFPGELFFGEGSRLTVL.